One T cell receptor beta chain is described in this entry. Its target is not known. The data were taken from a study of T cell responses to AZD1222 COVID-19 vaccine. Study results and limitations: Spike as a whole was targeted by vaccine-associated CD4 TCRs, dominant at 160-218 and 743-854.

The repertoire was sequenced with immunoSEQ multiplex PCR; TCRdb's copy has only in-frame clones and lacks some. The data contain roughly 120,000 clones, 88% of them seen just once; the ten biggest clones take up about 4%. Germline V CDR1 and CDR2: LNHDA, SQIVND (reference sequence). The length of the CDR3 is 15 residues. V gave up 10 bases and J gave up 5 bases; unmatched junction bases: 14. This specimen was peripheral blood, taken 28 days after the second AZD1222 dose. The TCR comes from an adult who received the AZD1222 COVID-19 vaccine. The rearrangement uses TRBV19 and TRBJ1-2, with 9 bases aligning to TRBD1. CDR3 nucleotide sequence: TGTGCCAATGACAACAGGGGGCGCAGAAGGTATGGCTACACCTTC. The encoded protein is CANDNRGRRRYGYTF.